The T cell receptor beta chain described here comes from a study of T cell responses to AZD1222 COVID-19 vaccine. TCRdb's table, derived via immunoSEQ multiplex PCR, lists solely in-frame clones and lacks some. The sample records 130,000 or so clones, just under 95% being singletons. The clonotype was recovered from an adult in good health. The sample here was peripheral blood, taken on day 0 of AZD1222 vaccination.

The CDR3 loop is CASSLAEWEETQYF. The CDR3 DNA sequence: TGTGCCAGCAGCTTAGCGGAGTGGGAGGAGACCCAGTACTTC. V gene TRBV7-8 combines with J gene TRBJ2-5; the D gene is possibly TRBD2 (5 bases). Germline-derived CDR1 and CDR2 are SGHVS and FQNEAQ. The CDR3 contains 14 residues. V lost 0 bases, J lost 5 bases, and 10 bases lay in between.